The 6 T cell receptor beta chains below all came from one sample that was sequenced in a study of blood T cells in healthy people across ages. PCR was performed a second time for about 6 to 12 cycles using a sample-barcoded 5' primer and a J-beta primer mix. Via MiXCR, TCRdb re-called the 5' RACE reads, giving one row per CDR3 protein. The sample yields hundreds of thousands of distinct CDR3 sequences, roughly 50% seen once. The sequenced sample consisted of blood. The receptors here all came from a man aged 60 to 75 in good health.

This clonotype appeared a few times. V gene TRBV28 combines with J gene TRBJ2-1; tentatively, D is TRBD1 (5 bases). The CDR3 has 12 amino acids. Germline V gene sequence: CDR1 MDHEN, CDR2 SYDVKM. The V end was cut by 10 bases, the J end by 8 bases, with 15 bases between. The CDR3: CATQSGPHEQFF. CDR3 DNA: TGTGCCACCCAATCAGGGCCTCATGAGCAGTTCTTC.

This clonotype appeared once. This sequence joins TRBV5-5 and TRBJ2-3; a weak D match, TRBD1 (7 bases). CDR1 is SGHKS, CDR2 YYEKEE, per germline (reference sequence). The CDR3 is made up of 15 amino acids. V was pared by 4 bases and J by 8 bases, with 20 bases between. The CDR3: CASSRAAGGPGTQYF. The CDR3 DNA reads TGTGCCAGCAGCCGGGCGGCAGGGGGGCCGGGTACGCAGTATTTT. The full variable domain, rest sourced from reference TRBV5-5 and TRBJ2-3, is DAGVTQSPTHLIKTRGQQVTLRCSPISGHKSVSWYQQVLGQGPQFIFQYYEKEERGRGNFPDRFSARQFPNYSSELNVNALLLGDSALYLCASSRAAGGPGTQYFGPGTRLTVL.

This clonotype showed up just a few times. The rearrangement links TRBV20-1 to TRBJ1-2; D remains unclear. The CDR3 loop spans 13 amino acids. Germline CDR1 reads DFQATT; CDR2 reads SNEGSKA (reference sequence). Trimming shortened V by 1 base and J by 0 bases, and 6 bases separated the two germline ends. CDR3 bases: TGCAGTGCTAGAGTCGACCCTAACTATGGCTACACCTTC. As protein: CSARVDPNYGYTF.

This clonotype was observed a handful of times. V usage is TRBV14 and J usage is TRBJ2-5; a weak D match, TRBD1 (6 bases). From germline, CDR1 is SGHDN and CDR2 FVKESK. This CDR3 is built from 14 residues. V shed 2 bases and J shed 5 bases, with 12 bases lying between them. The CDR3 nucleotides are TGTGCCAGCAGCCAAACAGGGCTTCGGGAGACCCAGTACTTC. This translates into CASSQTGLRETQYF.

The V and J genes are TRBV20-1 and TRBJ2-3; 9 bases align to TRBD2. Germline V gene data show CDR1 as DFQATT and CDR2 as SNEGSKA (reference sequence). This CDR3 spans 15 amino acids. V shed 0 bases and J 4 bases; nucleotides not matched to a gene: 5. DNA of the CDR3: TGCAGTGCTAGAGATCCTAGCGGGGTGGCAGATACGCAGTATTTT. This encodes CSARDPSGVADTQYF.

Only a few counts were recorded for this clonotype. The chain recombines TRBV7-2 with TRBJ2-5, with D perhaps TRBD2 (6 bases). In germline, CDR1 is SGHTA, CDR2 FQGNSA. The V end lost 7 bases, the J end lost 5 bases, and 11 bases lay between the germline ends. The CDR3 is made up of 12 amino acids. The DNA of the CDR3 is TGTGCCAGCACCCGGGGGTTCGAGACCCAGTACTTC. The encoded protein is CASTRGFETQYF. The variable domain in full, with the rest retrieved from reference TRBV7-2 and TRBJ2-5, is GAGVSQSPSNKVTEKGKDVELRCDPISGHTALYWYRQSLGQGLEFLIYFQGNSAPDKSGLPSDRFSAERTGGSVSTLTIQRTQQEDSAVYLCASTRGFETQYFGPGTRLLVL.